Listed below are T cell receptor beta chains from one sample, sequenced in a study of blood T cell repertoires in COVID-19. Only in-frame clones appear in the TCRdb table, and some are missing; sequencing was by immunoSEQ multiplex PCR. The sample has under 200,000 clones; roughly four fifths are singletons. The specimen was peripheral blood. Receptors were obtained from a woman in her 40s with acute or convalescent COVID-19. Each CDR3 is given with its conserved first and last residue. A D gene is named only where the DNA matches it firmly.

TRBV7-7	TRBD1	TRBJ1-1	CASSDSGGEAFF
TRBV6-8	-	TRBJ2-1	CASRRGEQFF
TRBV19	TRBD1	TRBJ1-5	CASSMAGGVPQPQHF
TRBV6-5	TRBD1	TRBJ2-2	CASRSGQGATGELFF
TRBV7-6	TRBD1	TRBJ2-5	CASSPRDSNSQETQYF
TRBV5-6	TRBD1	TRBJ1-1	CASSFRDRGRGTEAFF
TRBV28	TRBD1	TRBJ1-4	CASSLPGTGSEKLFF
TRBV4-1	-	TRBJ1-1	CASSHPAKFQEEAFF
TRBV27	TRBD2	TRBJ2-5	CASTLLAGGEETQYF
TRBV5-1	-	TRBJ1-1	CASTEGGQGFLGMNTEAFF
TRBV28	-	TRBJ1-1	CASWGGGENTEAFF
TRBV6-5	-	TRBJ1-2	CASMDRGNYGYTF
TRBV28	TRBD1	TRBJ1-4	CASSLPRGPLFF
TRBV5-1	TRBD2	TRBJ2-1	CASSLGLAGLHSYNEQFF
TRBV28	TRBD1	TRBJ1-4	CASQGERVEKLFF
TRBV7-2	-	TRBJ2-7	CASSLVLTSEQYF
TRBV3-1/TRBV3-2	TRBD2	TRBJ2-3	CASSLTSGGTDTQYF
TRBV9	-	TRBJ2-7	CASSTGGGDSYEQYF